This TCR beta chain originates from a study of T cell responses to AZD1222 COVID-19 vaccine (dated by TCRdb to the early 2020s). With regard to the full study: TCR sequencing was performed for approximately 240 trial participants, of whom around 200 were given two doses of AZD1222 and approximately 26 were given two doses of MenACWY control vaccine. Trial participants were enrolled by age into 18-55, 56-69 and 70-plus year subgroups, with around 150, 28 and 57 TCR-sequenced participants respectively.

The CDR3 regions of human TCRbeta chains were analyzed by immunosequencing. Regarding the original processing steps: TCRs in the repertoires were compared against a reference library of SARS-CoV-2-specific TCRs that had been generated with the MIRA antigen-specificity platform. Breadth meant the fraction of unique TCRs that were SARS-CoV-2-associated, whereas depth meant the fraction of total T cells that were SARS-CoV-2-associated. Using the MIRA data, each spike-specific TCR was assigned both to the spike region to which the TCR was reactive and to a CD4 or CD8 class. Log10-transformed breadth and depth values were compared by one-way ANOVA with Sidak's multiple comparisons tests. Entries here come from immuneACCESS through TCRdb and include only in-frame sequences with V and J called. Some clones fail to appear in such tables; in the studies checked, an unresolved V gene covers under half of the shortfall, and the cause of the remainder is unknown. The DNA gave D and trimming, while V, J and clone size come from that table. This sample is represented by about 140,000 clones; approximately 90% of them were singletons. The ten largest clones represent about 3% of the sample.

The sample's time point label, in plain terms: about 28 days (+/-7) after the second vaccine dose. Because spike-specific TCR depth and breadth did not differ between the two schedules, AZD1222 recipients who got a second dose at roughly 4 weeks were pooled with those who got a second dose at roughly 12 weeks. The vaccinee samples were drawn from two UK trials, COV001 and COV002, one of which was a single-blind randomized controlled phase 2/3 trial testing AZD1222 (ChAdOx1 nCoV-19) in healthy adults. Trial participant PBMC samples were collected at day 0 and day 28 after the second dose for TCRbeta chain sequencing. For this clone: This clone's antigen is unknown. The input lacks base qualities; no much larger clone sits a single base away.

General findings and caveats noted by the study authors: Most participants were white British and females outnumbered males, and the authors suggested that clonal diversity may have been underestimated. Vaccine-associated CD4 TCRs spanned the whole spike protein, with dominant responses in regions 160-218 and 743-854. The 56-69-year group was small, and its depth increase did not reach significance, likely because of low power. Conclusions about previously exposed vaccinees are limited, since just five to seven AZD1222 recipients were seropositive for SARS-CoV-2 at baseline. After two AZD1222 doses, spike-specific TCR breadth and depth were significantly higher than at day 0 and than in MenACWY recipients. Because no samples from the day 14 peak response were available, repertoires could be characterized only after the peak T cell response. Reportedly, close to half of the unique spike-specific TCRs recognized epitopes lying outside the regions that are mutated in the B.1.351 and B.1.1.7 variants.

Relative to germline, V is 5 bases shorter and J is 10 bases shorter, with 12 bases between their ends. The CDR3 contains 11 residues, cysteine and phenylalanine counted. CDR3 DNA is the only sequence kept; it has 33 bases, read in frame from the first base. CDR1 and CDR2 are drawn from the germline V gene (reference sequence): GTSNPN, SVGIG. This clonotype originated in an adult who received the AZD1222 COVID-19 vaccine. The chain is encoded by TRBV30 joined to TRBJ2-1; the D region possibly corresponds to TRBD2 (5 bases align). The material sequenced was peripheral blood, taken 28 days after the second AZD1222 dose. The CDR3 protein is CAWGELGEQFF. The bases are TGTGCCTGGGGGGAACTAGGGGAGCAGTTCTTC.